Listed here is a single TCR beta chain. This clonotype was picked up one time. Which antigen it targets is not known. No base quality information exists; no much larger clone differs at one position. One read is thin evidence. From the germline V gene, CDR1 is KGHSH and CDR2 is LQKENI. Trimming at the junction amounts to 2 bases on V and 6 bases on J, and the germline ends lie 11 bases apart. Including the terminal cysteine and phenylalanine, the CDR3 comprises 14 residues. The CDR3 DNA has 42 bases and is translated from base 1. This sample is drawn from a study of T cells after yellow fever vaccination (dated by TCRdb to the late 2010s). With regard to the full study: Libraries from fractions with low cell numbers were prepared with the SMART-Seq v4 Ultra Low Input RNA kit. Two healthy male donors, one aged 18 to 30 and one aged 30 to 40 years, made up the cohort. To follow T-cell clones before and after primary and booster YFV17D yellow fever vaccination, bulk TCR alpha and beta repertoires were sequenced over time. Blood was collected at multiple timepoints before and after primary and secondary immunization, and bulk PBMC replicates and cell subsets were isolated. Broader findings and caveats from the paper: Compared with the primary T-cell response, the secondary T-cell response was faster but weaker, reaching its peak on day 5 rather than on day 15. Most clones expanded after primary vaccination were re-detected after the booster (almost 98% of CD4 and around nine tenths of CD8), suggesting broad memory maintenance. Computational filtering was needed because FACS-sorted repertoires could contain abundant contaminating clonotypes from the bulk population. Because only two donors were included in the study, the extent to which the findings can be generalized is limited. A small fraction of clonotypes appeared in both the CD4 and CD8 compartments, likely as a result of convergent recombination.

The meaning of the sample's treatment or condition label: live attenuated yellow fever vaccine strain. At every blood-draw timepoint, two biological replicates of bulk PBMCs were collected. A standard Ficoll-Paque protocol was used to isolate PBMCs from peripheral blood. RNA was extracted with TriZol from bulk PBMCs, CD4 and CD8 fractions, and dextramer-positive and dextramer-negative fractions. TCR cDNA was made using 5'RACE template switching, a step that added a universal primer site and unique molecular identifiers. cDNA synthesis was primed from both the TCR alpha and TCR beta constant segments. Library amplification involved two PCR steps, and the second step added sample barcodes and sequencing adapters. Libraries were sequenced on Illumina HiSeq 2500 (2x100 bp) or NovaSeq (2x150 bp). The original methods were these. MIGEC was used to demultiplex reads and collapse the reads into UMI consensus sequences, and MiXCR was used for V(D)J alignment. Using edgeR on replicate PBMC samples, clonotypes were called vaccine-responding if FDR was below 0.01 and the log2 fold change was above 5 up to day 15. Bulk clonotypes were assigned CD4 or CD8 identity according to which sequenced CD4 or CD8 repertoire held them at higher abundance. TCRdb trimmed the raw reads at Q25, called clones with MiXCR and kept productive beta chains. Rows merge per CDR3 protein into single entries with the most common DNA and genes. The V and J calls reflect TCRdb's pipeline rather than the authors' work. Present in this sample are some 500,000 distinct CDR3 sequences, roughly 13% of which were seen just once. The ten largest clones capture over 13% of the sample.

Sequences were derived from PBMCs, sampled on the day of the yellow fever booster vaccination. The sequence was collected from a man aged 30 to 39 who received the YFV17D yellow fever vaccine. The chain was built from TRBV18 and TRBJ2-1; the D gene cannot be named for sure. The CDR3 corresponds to CASSPIRSANEQFF. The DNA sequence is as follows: TGTGCCAGCTCACCAATCAGGTCGGCCAATGAGCAGTTCTTC.